The source of this T cell receptor (beta chain) is a study of blood T cell repertoires in COVID-19. The overall study: The United States, Italy and Spain were the sources of the acute and convalescent COVID-19 samples.

CDR1 is MDHEN and CDR2 is SYDVKM in the germline V gene. This CDR3 spans 20 amino acids. V lost 2 bases, J lost 0 bases, and 24 bases lay in between. TCRdb keeps only in-frame clones here, not all; method: immunoSEQ multiplex PCR. This table holds 350,000 to 450,000 clones, about 88% found once. The count of this clone is one. Sequencing was performed on PBMCs or T cells enriched from blood (not recorded which). The chain joins TRBV28 to TRBJ2-3; D is possibly TRBD2 (6 bases). The TCR was taken from a woman aged 18-29 years who had been exposed to COVID-19. The CDR3, as DNA: TGTGCCAGCAGTTTAAGGTCTCGTTGGGGGGATAAGACTAGCACAGATACGCAGTATTTT. It specifies CASSLRSRWGDKTSTDTQYF.